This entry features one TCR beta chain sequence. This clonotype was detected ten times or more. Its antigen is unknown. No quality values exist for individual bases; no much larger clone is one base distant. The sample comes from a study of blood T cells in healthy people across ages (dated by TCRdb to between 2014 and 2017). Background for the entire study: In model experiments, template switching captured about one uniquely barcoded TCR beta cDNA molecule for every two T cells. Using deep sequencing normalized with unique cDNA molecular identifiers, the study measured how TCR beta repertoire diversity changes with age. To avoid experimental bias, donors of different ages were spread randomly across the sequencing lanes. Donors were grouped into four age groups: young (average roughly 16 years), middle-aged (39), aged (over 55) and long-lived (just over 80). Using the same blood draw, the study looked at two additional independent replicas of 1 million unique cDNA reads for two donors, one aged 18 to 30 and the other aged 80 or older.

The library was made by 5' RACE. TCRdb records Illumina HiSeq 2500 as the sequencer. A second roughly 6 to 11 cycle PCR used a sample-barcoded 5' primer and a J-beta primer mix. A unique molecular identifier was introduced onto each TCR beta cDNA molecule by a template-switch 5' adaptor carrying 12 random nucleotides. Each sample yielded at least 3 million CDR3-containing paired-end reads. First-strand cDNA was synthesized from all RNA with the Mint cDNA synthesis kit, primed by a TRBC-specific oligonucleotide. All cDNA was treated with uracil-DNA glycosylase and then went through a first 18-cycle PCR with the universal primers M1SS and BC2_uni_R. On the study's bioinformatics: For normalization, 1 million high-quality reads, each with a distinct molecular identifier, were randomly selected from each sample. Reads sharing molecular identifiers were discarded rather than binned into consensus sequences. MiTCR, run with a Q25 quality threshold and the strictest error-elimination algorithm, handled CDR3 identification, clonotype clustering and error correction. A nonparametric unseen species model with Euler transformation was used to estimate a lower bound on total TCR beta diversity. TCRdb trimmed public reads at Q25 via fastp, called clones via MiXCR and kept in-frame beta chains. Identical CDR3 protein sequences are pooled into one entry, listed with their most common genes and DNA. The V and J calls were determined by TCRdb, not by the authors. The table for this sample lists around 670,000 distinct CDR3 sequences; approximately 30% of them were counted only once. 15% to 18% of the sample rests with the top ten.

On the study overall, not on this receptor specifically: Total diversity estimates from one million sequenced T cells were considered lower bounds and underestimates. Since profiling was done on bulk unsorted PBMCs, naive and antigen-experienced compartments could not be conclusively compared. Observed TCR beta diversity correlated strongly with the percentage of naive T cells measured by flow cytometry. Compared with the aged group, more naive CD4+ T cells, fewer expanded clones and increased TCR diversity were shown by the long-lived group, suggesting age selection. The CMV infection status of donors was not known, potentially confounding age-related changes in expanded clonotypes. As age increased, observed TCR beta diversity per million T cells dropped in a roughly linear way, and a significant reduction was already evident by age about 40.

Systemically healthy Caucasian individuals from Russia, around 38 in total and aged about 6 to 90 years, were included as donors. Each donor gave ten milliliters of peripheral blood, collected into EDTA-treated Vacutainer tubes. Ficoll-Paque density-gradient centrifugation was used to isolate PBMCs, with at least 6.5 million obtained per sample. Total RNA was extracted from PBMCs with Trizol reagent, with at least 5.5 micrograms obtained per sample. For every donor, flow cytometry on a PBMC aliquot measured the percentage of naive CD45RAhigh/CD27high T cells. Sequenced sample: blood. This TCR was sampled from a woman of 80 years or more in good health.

The CDR3 sequence is CASGRDSDVDTQYF. The DNA sequence is as follows: TGTGCTAGTGGGCGGGACAGCGACGTGGATACGCAGTATTTT. The receptor chain draws on TRBV12-5 and TRBJ2-3, and the D gene may be TRBD1, 7 bases matching. V is clipped by 6 bases and J by 6 bases, and the sequence between their germline boundaries is 16 bases long. CDR1 and CDR2 (LGHNT, FRNRAP) derive from the germline V gene. The CDR3 runs 14 residues from the cysteine to the phenylalanine. Kept here is only the CDR3 DNA, which spans 42 bases and is read in frame from base 1.